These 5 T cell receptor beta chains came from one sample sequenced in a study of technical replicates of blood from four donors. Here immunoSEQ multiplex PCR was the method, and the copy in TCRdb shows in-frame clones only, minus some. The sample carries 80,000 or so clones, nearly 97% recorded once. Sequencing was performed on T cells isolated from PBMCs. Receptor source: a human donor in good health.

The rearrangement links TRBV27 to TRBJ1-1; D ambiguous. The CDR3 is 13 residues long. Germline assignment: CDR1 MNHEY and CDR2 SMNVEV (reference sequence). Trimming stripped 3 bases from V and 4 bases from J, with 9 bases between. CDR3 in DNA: TGTGCCAGCAGTTTCCTACTGAGCACTGAAGCTTTCTTT. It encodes CASSFLLSTEAFF.

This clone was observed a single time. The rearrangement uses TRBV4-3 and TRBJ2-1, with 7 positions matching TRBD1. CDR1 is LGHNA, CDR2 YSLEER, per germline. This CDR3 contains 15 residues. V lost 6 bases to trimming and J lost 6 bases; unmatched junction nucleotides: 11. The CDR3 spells CASSPDRVFGNEQFF. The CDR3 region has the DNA TGCGCCAGCAGTCCTGACAGGGTGTTTGGCAATGAGCAGTTCTTC.

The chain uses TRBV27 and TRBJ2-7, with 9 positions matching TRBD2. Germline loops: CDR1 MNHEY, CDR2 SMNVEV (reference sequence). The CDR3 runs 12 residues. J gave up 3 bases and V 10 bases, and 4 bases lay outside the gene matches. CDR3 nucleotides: TGTGCCACCGGGACTAGCAGCTACGAGCAGTACTTC. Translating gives CATGTSSYEQYF.

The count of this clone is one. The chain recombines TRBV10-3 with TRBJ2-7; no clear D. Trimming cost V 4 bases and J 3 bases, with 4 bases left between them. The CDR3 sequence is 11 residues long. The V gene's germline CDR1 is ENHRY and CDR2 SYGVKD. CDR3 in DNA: TGTGCCATCAGTGCTTACTACGAGCAGTACTTC. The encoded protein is CAISAYYEQYF.

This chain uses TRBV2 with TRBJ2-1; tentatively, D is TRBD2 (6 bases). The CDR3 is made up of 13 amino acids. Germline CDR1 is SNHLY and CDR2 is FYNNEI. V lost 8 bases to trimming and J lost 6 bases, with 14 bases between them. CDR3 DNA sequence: TGTGCCAGCGGAACTGGGACTTTCAATGAGCAGTTCTTC. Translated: CASGTGTFNEQFF.